Presented here are 8 T cell receptor beta chains from one specimen sequenced in a study of T-cell memory formation after mild COVID-19. TCRdb reanalysed the 5' RACE reads using MiXCR and keeps one entry per CDR3 protein. This sample has tens of thousands of distinct CDR3 sequences, with roughly 16% found just once. The sequenced material came from PBMCs or a T cell subset sorted from them (not recorded which). The source is a man aged 18 to 35 who had mild COVID-19 (a few samples of this study predate the infection). Cell type and time point are not known.

The table lists this clonotype with a few counts. The chain has TRBV9 and TRBJ1-1; D is undetermined. Germline V lookup: CDR1 SGDLS, CDR2 YYNGEE. The CDR3 is 14 amino acids. V lost 0 bases, J lost 2 bases, and 8 bases lay in between. The CDR3, as DNA: TGTGCCAGCAGCGTAGTATCAGCCAACACTGAAGCTTTCTTT. This translates into CASSVVSANTEAFF.

The chain joins TRBV4-2 to TRBJ2-7; D gene ambiguous. The CDR3 spans 13 residues. The V and J ends lost 6 bases and 7 bases respectively, with 16 bases between them. The V gene's germline CDR1 is LGHNA and CDR2 YNFKEQ. The CDR3 region is CASSSNSFSEQYF. The DNA of the CDR3 is TGTGCCAGCAGTAGTAACTCTTTTTCGGAGCAGTACTTC.

This chain links TRBV6-5 with TRBJ1-5; 7 bases match TRBD1. From germline, CDR1 is MNHEY and CDR2 SVGAGI. The trim removed 5 bases at V and 2 bases at J, leaving 6 bases unmatched. The CDR3 has 15 residues. This CDR3 reads CASSDRQGGNQPQHF. CDR3 nucleotide sequence: TGTGCCAGCAGTGACCGACAGGGTGGCAATCAGCCCCAGCATTTT.

The chain uses TRBV7-2 and TRBJ2-5; perhaps TRBD2 as D (6 bases). Trimming pared 1 base from V and 5 bases from J, leaving 11 bases between. Germline CDR1 and CDR2: SGHTA and FQGNSA. The CDR3 consists of 14 residues. For the CDR3, the DNA is TGTGCCAGCAGCTTAGGCGGCGGGATGGAGACCCAGTACTTC. It yields the protein CASSLGGGMETQYF.

There are many counts of this clonotype. This rearrangement joins TRBV29-1 to TRBJ2-1; 10 positions agree with TRBD1. Trimming at V came to 5 bases and at J to 8 bases, leaving 9 bases not matched to a gene. This CDR3 is built from 14 residues. The germline gives CDR1 SQVTM, CDR2 ANQGSEA. The CDR3 nucleotides are TGCAGCGTTATGGGACAGGGGATTTTGGATGAGCAGTTCTTC. This translates into CSVMGQGILDEQFF.

This clonotype has a count of ten or more. The DNA for the CDR3 is TGTGCCAGCAGCTTAGTGGTGACAGGACCGTCCCAAGAGACCCAGTACTTC. This encodes CASSLVVTGPSQETQYF. The chain uses TRBV7-9 and TRBJ2-5, with TRBD1 as a possible D gene (6 bases). Trimming pared 1 base from V and 1 base from J, leaving 16 bases between. The CDR3 sequence is 17 residues long. Germline V gene sequence: CDR1 SEHNR, CDR2 FQNEAQ (reference sequence).

The V gene is TRBV29-1, the J gene TRBJ2-1; D not certain. Between the trimmed V and J ends, which lost 7 bases and 0 bases, there was a span of 10 bases. CDR1 and CDR2 (germline): SQVTM, ANQGSEA. The CDR3 sequence is 13 residues long. The CDR3 sequence: CSASLNSYNEQFF. The CDR3, as DNA: TGCAGCGCTTCCCTTAACTCCTACAATGAGCAGTTCTTC.

This chain connects TRBV7-9 to TRBJ1-1; a possible D gene is TRBD1 (5 bases). The ends were cut back, 5 bases at V and 3 bases at J, with 16 bases in the middle. The CDR3 is made up of 15 amino acids. Germline CDR1 reads SEHNR; CDR2 reads FQNEAQ (reference sequence). CDR3 coding DNA: TGTGCCAGCAGCCTGCTTGGGCAGGGAGACACTGAAGCTTTCTTT. This codes for CASSLLGQGDTEAFF.